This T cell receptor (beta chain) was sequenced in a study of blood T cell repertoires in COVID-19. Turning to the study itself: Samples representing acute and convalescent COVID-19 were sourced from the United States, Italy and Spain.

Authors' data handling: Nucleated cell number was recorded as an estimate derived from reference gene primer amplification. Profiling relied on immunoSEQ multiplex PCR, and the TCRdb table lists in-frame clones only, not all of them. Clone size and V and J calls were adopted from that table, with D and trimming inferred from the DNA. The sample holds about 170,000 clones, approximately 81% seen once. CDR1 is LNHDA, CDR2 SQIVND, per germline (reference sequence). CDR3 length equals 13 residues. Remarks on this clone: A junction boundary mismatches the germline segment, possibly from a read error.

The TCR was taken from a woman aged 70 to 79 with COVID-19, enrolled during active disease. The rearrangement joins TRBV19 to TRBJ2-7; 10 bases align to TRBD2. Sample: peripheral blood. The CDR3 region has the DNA TGTGCCAGCCAGAAGCGGGAGGGCCTCCCTCAGGACTTC. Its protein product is CASQKREGLPQDF.